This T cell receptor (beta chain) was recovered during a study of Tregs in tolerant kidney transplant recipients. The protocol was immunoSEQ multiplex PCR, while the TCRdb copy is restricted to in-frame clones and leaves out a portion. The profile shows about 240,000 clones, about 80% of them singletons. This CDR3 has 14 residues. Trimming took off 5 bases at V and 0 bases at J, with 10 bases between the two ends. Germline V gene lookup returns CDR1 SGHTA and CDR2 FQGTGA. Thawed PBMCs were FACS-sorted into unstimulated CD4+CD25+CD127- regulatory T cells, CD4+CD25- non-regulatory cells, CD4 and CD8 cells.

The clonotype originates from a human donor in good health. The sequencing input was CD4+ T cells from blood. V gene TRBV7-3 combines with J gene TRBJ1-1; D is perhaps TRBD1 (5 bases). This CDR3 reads CASSAGPLNTEAFF. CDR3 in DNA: TGTGCCAGCAGCGCGGGACCGCTGAACACTGAAGCTTTCTTT.